These 30 T cell receptor beta chains share one sample of origin, sequenced in a study of cytomegalovirus exposure and HLA in healthy donors. PCR amplification relied on 60 Vbeta primers (plus 13 Jbeta primers). Method: immunoSEQ multiplex PCR; TCRdb's copy keeps in-frame clones and lacks some. The sample yields some 150,000 clones, 70% to 85% seen once. Sequencing used PBMCs. The receptor set was obtained from a man between 35 and 55 years old in good health and CMV-seronegative.

On this clone itself: Other DNA sequences in this specimen translate into the identical CDR3. The J gene is TRBJ2-7, the V gene TRBV6-6; TRBD1 aligns across 8 bases. V lost 1 base and J lost 3; bases outside the gene matches: 8. CDR1 MNHNY and CDR2 SVGAGI come from the germline V gene (reference sequence). This CDR3 region has 16 residues. CDR3 sequence (DNA): TGTGCCAGCAGTTACTTGCGGGGACAGGTCCACTACGAGCAGTACTTC. This gives the protein CASSYLRGQVHYEQYF.

For the CDR3, the DNA is TGTGCCAGCAGCTTAGGGAGGGGCAGGGACGAGCAGTACTTC. As protein: CASSLGRGRDEQYF. This chain joins TRBV7-6 and TRBJ2-7; tentatively, D is TRBD2 (6 bases). CDR3 length: 14 residues. Germline V gene data show CDR1 as SGHVS and CDR2 as FNYEAQ. Trimming removed 1 base from V and 5 bases from J, with 12 bases in between.

This clone has a single count. This chain connects TRBV27 to TRBJ2-5, with TRBD2 as a possible D gene (5 bases). Per the germline V gene, CDR1 is MNHEY and CDR2 is SMNVEV (reference sequence). The CDR3 has 17 amino acids. Deletions cut 4 bases from V and 1 base from J, with 19 bases between. The CDR3 nucleotides are TGTGCCAGCAGTTCCTTGAGGCAGCGGTACGTCCAAGAGACCCAGTACTTC. Translating gives CASSSLRQRYVQETQYF.

This clone was observed once. V usage is TRBV6-5 and J usage is TRBJ1-2; TRBD1 is a possible D gene (6 bases). Germline V gene data show CDR1 as MNHEY and CDR2 as SVGAGI. Trimming shortened V by 6 bases and J by 6 bases, and 14 bases separated the two germline ends. This CDR3 is 13 amino acids long. This CDR3 is CASSYNRVDGYTF. DNA for the CDR3: TGTGCCAGCAGCTACAACAGGGTGGATGGCTACACCTTC.

This clone was recorded a few times. The CDR3 nucleotides read TGCAGCGTTGAAGATCTTAAGACGGGGGCCTACGAGCAGTACTTC. Amino acid sequence: CSVEDLKTGAYEQYF. The chain carries TRBV29-1 and TRBJ2-7; possible D gene TRBD2, 6 bases. Germline CDR1 SQVTM, CDR2 ANQGSEA. Trimming removed 0 bases at V and 2 bases at J, with 14 bases between. The CDR3 runs to 15 residues.

The chain has TRBV10-3 and TRBJ2-7, with TRBD1 identical over 7 bases. The J segment lost 1 base and the V segment lost 6 bases, leaving 6 bases of the junction unmatched. Germline CDR1 is ENHRY and CDR2 is SYGVKD. The CDR3 loop spans 14 amino acids. Written as DNA, the CDR3 is TGTGCCATCAGCGGGTGGGACAGATCCTACGAGCAGTACTTC. Residues: CAISGWDRSYEQYF.

The chain carries TRBV7-9 and TRBJ2-1; unclear D gene. Trimming left V 3 bases short and J 5 bases short, with 8 bases between. Per germline, CDR1 SEHNR and CDR2 FQNEAQ (reference sequence). The CDR3 sequence is 13 residues long. The CDR3 DNA reads as TGTGCCAGCAGCTTCGACGGAGACAATGAGCAGTTCTTC. Translating gives CASSFDGDNEQFF.

The rearrangement joins TRBV9 to TRBJ2-7; D possibly corresponds to TRBD2 (5 bases). Deletions cut 0 bases from V and 3 bases from J, with 16 bases between. CDR1 SGDLS and CDR2 YYNGEE come from the germline V gene. This CDR3 contains 16 residues. CDR3 region: CASSVAASPTDYEQYF. CDR3 bases: TGTGCCAGCAGCGTAGCGGCTAGCCCCACAGACTACGAGCAGTACTTC.

The rearrangement links TRBV30 to TRBJ1-1, with a tentative D call TRBD1 (6 bases). Germline values: CDR1 GTSNPN, CDR2 SVGIG (reference sequence). The CDR3 has 15 amino acids. The ends were cut back, 2 bases at V and 1 base at J, with 14 bases in the middle. CDR3 in DNA: TGTGCCTGGAGTAAATTGGGGGCATCGAACACTGAAGCTTTCTTT. Translating gives CAWSKLGASNTEAFF.

The rearrangement joins TRBV9 to TRBJ2-7; perhaps TRBD1 as D (6 bases). The CDR3 has 15 amino acids. Trimming stripped 0 bases from V and 0 bases from J, with 10 bases between. The germline CDR1 and CDR2 sequences are SGDLS and YYNGEE. CDR3: CASSVAAGASYEQYF. CDR3 in DNA: TGTGCCAGCAGCGTAGCGGCAGGGGCCTCCTACGAGCAGTACTTC. Full variable domain (rest looked up from reference TRBV9 and TRBJ2-7): DSGVTQTPKHLITATGQRVTLRCSPRSGDLSVYWYQQSLDQGLQFLIQYYNGEERAKGNILERFSAQQFPDLHSELNLSSLELGDSALYFCASSVAAGASYEQYFGPGTRLTVT.

The chain links TRBV5-1 to TRBJ2-3; TRBD2 might be the D (5 bases). This CDR3 has 15 residues. Per germline, CDR1 SGHRS and CDR2 YFSETQ. With 0 bases removed from V and 3 bases from J, the gap between germline ends came to 11 bases. Here the CDR3 reads CASSLAFGLTDTQYF. The CDR3 DNA is TGCGCCAGCAGCTTGGCCTTTGGACTTACAGATACGCAGTATTTT.

This clone has just one count. V and J are TRBV7-6 and TRBJ2-5; unclear D gene. The CDR3 runs 12 residues. Germline lookup yields CDR1 SGHVS and CDR2 FNYEAQ. V gave up 2 bases and J gave up 4 bases, with 5 bases separating them. DNA for the CDR3: TGTGCCAGCAGCTTATTCGTAGAGACCCAGTACTTC. Amino acid sequence: CASSLFVETQYF.

The chain recombines TRBV6-6 with TRBJ1-1; 7 bases agree with TRBD1. With V trimmed by 3 bases and J by 4 bases, 5 bases remained unmatched. Germline V gene data show CDR1 as MNHNY and CDR2 as SVGAGI (reference sequence). The CDR3 contains 14 residues. Here the CDR3 reads CASSYYDRATEAFF. CDR3 coding DNA: TGTGCCAGCAGTTATTACGACAGGGCCACTGAAGCTTTCTTT.

CDR3 bases: TGCGCCAGCAGCCCGACAAACTCACAGGGTCATTATGGCTACACCTTC. This sequence encodes CASSPTNSQGHYGYTF. The genes are TRBV4-1 and TRBJ1-2; a possible D gene is TRBD1 (6 bases). This CDR3 is built from 16 residues. CDR1 and CDR2 (germline): MGHRA, YSYEKL. V lost 4 bases, J lost 5 bases, and 20 bases lay in between.

The chain links TRBV28 to TRBJ2-5, with a weak D call TRBD2 (7 bases). The length of the CDR3 is 16 residues. Germline V gives CDR1 MDHEN, CDR2 SYDVKM. The ends were cut back, 4 bases at V and 5 bases at J, with 20 bases in the middle. CDR3 loop: CASSSQGGGDRETQYF. CDR3 DNA sequence: TGTGCCAGCAGTTCCCAAGGGGGAGGGGACCGGGAGACCCAGTACTTC.

The rearrangement joins TRBV29-1 to TRBJ2-1; 9 nucleotides line up with TRBD1. V shed 8 bases, J shed 4 bases, and the junction held 6 bases outside the gene matches. CDR3 length: 13 amino acids. CDR1 SQVTM and CDR2 ANQGSEA come from the germline V gene. In DNA, the CDR3 is TGCAGCCAATCACAGGGGGCTTACAATGAGCAGTTCTTC. It translates to CSQSQGAYNEQFF.

The rearrangement uses TRBV9 and TRBJ2-7; D uncertain. CDR1 SGDLS and CDR2 YYNGEE come from the germline V gene. The CDR3 sequence is 13 residues long. The germline V and J ends were trimmed by 1 base and 2 bases, with 7 bases remaining between them. The CDR3 region is CASSVNSAYEQYF. The CDR3, as DNA: TGTGCCAGCAGCGTAAATTCGGCCTACGAGCAGTACTTC.

In this sample, this clone turned up once. One junction end disagrees with the germline gene, perhaps due to a read error. V and J are TRBV7-9 and TRBJ1-1; TRBD1 might be the D (5 bases). Germline assignment: CDR1 SEHNR and CDR2 FQNEAQ (reference sequence). The CDR3 extends over 10 amino acids. The CDR3 region has the DNA TGTGCCACCGAAGAAGCGGGGGAGCGGTTT. Translated, it gives CATEEAGERF. Looking up the rest from reference TRBV7-9 and TRBJ1-1 gives the full variable domain: DTGVSQNPRHKITKRGQNVTFRCDPISEHNRLYWYRQTLGQGPEFLTYFQNEAQLEKSRLLSDRFSAERPKGSFSTLEIQRTEQGDSAMYLCATEEAGERFGQGTRLTVV.

V usage is TRBV10-3 and J usage is TRBJ1-2; tentatively, D is TRBD1 (6 bases). Trimming pared 0 bases from V and 0 bases from J, leaving 8 bases between. CDR3 size: 15 residues. CDR1 is ENHRY and CDR2 is SYGVKD in the germline V gene. The CDR3 nucleotides read TGTGCCATCAGTGAGTCAGGGGGTTCTAACTATGGCTACACCTTC. Its translation: CAISESGGSNYGYTF.

The J gene is TRBJ2-7, the V gene TRBV7-2, with 9 bases fitting TRBD1. Germline V lookup: CDR1 SGHTA, CDR2 FQGNSA. V dropped 1 base and J dropped 2; count of bases not matched to a gene: 3. The length of the CDR3 is 15 residues. The CDR3 nucleotides read TGTGCCAGCAGCTTAGATGGGACAGGGACCTACGAGCAGTACTTC. Protein product: CASSLDGTGTYEQYF.

V and J are TRBV4-1 and TRBJ1-1, with a possible D match to TRBD1 (5 bases). The CDR3 spans 15 residues. Trimming removed 2 bases at V and 3 bases at J, with 13 bases between. CDR1 is MGHRA, CDR2 YSYEKL, per germline. The CDR3 DNA is TGCGCCAGCAGCCAACAGGGTTTACAGGACACTGAAGCTTTCTTT. This codes for CASSQQGLQDTEAFF.

The chain uses TRBV5-1 and TRBJ2-2; TRBD1 matches 7 bases. V shed 0 bases, J shed 7 bases, and the junction held 3 bases outside the gene matches. Germline assignment: CDR1 SGHRS and CDR2 YFSETQ. The CDR3 runs 14 residues. The CDR3 nucleotides are TGCGCCAGCAGCTTGGAGGGGGCAGGCGGGGAGCTGTTTTTT. Encoded protein: CASSLEGAGGELFF.

CDR3 sequence: CASSPGQGTYEQYF. CDR3 sequence (DNA): TGTGCCAGTAGCCCGGGACAGGGGACCTACGAGCAGTACTTC. The chain combines TRBV19 with TRBJ2-7, with 10 positions matching TRBD1. V trimming: 6 bases; J trimming: 2 bases; junction bases outside the gene matches: 4. The germline V gene encodes CDR1 LNHDA and CDR2 SQIVND (reference sequence). CDR3 length equals 14 residues.

The chain couples TRBV5-1 to TRBJ2-2; D remains unclear. V was trimmed by 4 bases and J by 4 bases, leaving 11 bases between them. The CDR3 has 14 residues. Germline loops: CDR1 SGHRS, CDR2 YFSETQ. DNA for the CDR3: TGCGCCAGCAGCCTCCTTGGAGCCACCGGGGAGCTGTTTTTT. As protein: CASSLLGATGELFF.

In DNA, the CDR3 is TGCGCCAGCAGCCAACGAGGACTAGCTGGGGGGCGTAACACAGATACGCAGTATTTT. It is translated as CASSQRGLAGGRNTDTQYF. V and J are TRBV4-1 and TRBJ2-3; 8 bases line up with TRBD2. V lost 2 bases and J lost 2; bases outside the gene matches: 15. The CDR3 has 19 residues. CDR1 is MGHRA, CDR2 YSYEKL, per germline.

The chain uses TRBV7-9 and TRBJ2-3, with 9 positions matching TRBD2. The junction had 7 bases not matched to a gene; V was cut back by 1 base and J by 5 bases. The germline gives CDR1 SEHNR, CDR2 FQNEAQ (reference sequence). There are 16 residues in the CDR3. The CDR3 bases are TGTGCCAGCAGCTTAGGGCGGGGGGGCCAATTAGATACGCAGTATTTT. The encoded protein is CASSLGRGGQLDTQYF.

CDR3 nucleotides: TGTGCCAGCAGTTTAGGGACAGGGCTCAATGAGCAGTTCTTC. Encoded protein: CASSLGTGLNEQFF. The V gene is TRBV27, the J gene TRBJ2-1; 9 nucleotides agree with TRBD1. Trimming took 2 bases from V and 6 from J; bases not matched to a gene: 2. Germline CDR1 is MNHEY and CDR2 is SMNVEV (reference sequence). There are 14 residues in the CDR3.

This chain connects TRBV9 to TRBJ2-1; TRBD2 aligns across 11 bases. V dropped 2 bases and J dropped 10; count of bases not matched to a gene: 11. This CDR3 spans 16 amino acids. Germline V gene sequence: CDR1 SGDLS, CDR2 YYNGEE. The CDR3 here is CASSVTLSGGAGEQFF. The CDR3 DNA sequence: TGTGCCAGCAGCGTCACCCTTAGCGGGGGGGCTGGGGAGCAGTTCTTC.

V is TRBV6-6 and J is TRBJ2-4, with 8 nucleotides matching TRBD1. The CDR3 covers 15 residues. Per germline, CDR1 MNHNY and CDR2 SVGAGI (reference sequence). V lost 7 bases to trimming and J lost 2 bases; unmatched junction nucleotides: 7. DNA for the CDR3: TGTGCCAGCACCCCGGACAGGGCAACCAAAAACATTCAGTACTTC. It specifies CASTPDRATKNIQYF.

CDR3 sequence: CASSYHTGQAVTEAFF. DNA for the CDR3: TGTGCCAGCAGTTACCACACAGGACAGGCAGTCACTGAAGCTTTCTTT. The chain recombines TRBV6-5 with TRBJ1-1, with 7 bases fitting TRBD1. The CDR3 has 16 amino acids. After removal of 2 bases from V and 4 bases from J, the junction contained 10 bases not matched to a gene. Germline V gene sequence: CDR1 MNHEY, CDR2 SVGAGI.